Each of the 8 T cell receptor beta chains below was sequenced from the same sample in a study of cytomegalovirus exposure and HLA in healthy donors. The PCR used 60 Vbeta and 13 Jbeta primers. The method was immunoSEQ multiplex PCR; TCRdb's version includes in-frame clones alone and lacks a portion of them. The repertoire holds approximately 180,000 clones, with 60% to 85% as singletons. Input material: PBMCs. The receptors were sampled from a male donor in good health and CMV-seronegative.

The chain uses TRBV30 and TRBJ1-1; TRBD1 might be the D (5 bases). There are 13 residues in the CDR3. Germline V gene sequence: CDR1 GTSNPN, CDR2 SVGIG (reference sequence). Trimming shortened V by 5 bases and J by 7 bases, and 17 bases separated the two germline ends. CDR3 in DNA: TGTGCCTGGGGGAGGGACGGAACTTTTGAAGCTTTCTTT. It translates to CAWGRDGTFEAFF.

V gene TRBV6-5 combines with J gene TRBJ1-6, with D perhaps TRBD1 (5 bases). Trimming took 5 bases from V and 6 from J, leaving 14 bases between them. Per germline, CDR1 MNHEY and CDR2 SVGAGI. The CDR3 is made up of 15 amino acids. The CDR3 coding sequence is TGTGCCAGCAGTACTGACAGTGCAACTAATTCACCCCTCCACTTT. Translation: CASSTDSATNSPLHF.

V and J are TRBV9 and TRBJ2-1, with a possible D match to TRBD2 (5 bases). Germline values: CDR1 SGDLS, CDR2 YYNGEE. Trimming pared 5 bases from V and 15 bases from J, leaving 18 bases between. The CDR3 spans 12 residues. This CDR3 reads CASSPTPGKRFF. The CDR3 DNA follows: TGTGCCAGCAGTCCAACCCCGGGAAAGCGGTTCTTC.

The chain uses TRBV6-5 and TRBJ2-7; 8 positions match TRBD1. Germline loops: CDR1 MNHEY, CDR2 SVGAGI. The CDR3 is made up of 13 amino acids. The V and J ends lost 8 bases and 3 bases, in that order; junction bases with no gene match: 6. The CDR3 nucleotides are TGTGCCAGCGGATCACAGGGGGTCTACGAGCAGTACTTC. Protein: CASGSQGVYEQYF.

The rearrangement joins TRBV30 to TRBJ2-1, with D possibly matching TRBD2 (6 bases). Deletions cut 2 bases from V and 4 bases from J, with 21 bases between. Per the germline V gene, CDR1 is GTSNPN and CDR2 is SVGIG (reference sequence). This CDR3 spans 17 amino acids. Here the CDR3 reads CAWSIEAWAGSYNEQFF. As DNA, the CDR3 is TGTGCCTGGAGTATAGAAGCGTGGGCGGGGAGTTACAATGAGCAGTTCTTC.

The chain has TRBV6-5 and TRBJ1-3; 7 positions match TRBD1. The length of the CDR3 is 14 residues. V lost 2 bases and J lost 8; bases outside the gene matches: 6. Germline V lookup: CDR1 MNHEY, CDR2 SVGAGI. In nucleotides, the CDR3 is TGTGCCAGCAGTTACCGGACGCAGGGGGACACCATATATTTT. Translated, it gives CASSYRTQGDTIYF.

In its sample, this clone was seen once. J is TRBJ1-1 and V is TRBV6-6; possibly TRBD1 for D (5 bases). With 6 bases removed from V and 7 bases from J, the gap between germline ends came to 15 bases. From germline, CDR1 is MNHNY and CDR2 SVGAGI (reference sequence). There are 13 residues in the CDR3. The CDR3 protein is CASSLGRTNEAFF. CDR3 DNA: TGTGCCAGCAGCCTAGGACGGACAAATGAAGCTTTCTTT.

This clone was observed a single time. Here the CDR3 reads CASSQDTAGGYNEQFF. CDR3 sequence (DNA): TGCGCCAGCAGCCAAGATACAGCGGGGGGCTACAATGAGCAGTTCTTC. V usage is TRBV4-1 and J usage is TRBJ2-1, with 9 bases that match TRBD2. CDR1 is MGHRA and CDR2 is YSYEKL in the germline V gene. The CDR3 is 16 amino acids. V trimming: 0 bases; J trimming: 3 bases; junction bases outside the gene matches: 3.